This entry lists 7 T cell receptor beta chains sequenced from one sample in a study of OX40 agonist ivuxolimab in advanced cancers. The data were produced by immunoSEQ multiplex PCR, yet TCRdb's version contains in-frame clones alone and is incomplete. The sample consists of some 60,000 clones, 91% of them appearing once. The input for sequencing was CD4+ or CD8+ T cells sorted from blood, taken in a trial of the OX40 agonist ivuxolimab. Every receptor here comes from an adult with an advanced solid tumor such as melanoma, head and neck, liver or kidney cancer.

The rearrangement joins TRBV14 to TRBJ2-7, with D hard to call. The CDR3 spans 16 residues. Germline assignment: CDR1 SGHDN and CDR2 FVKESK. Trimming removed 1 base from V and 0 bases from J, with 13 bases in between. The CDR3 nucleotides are TGTGCCAGCAGCCAAGTGAGGTCCCTAGGCTCCTACGAGCAGTACTTC. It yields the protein CASSQVRSLGSYEQYF. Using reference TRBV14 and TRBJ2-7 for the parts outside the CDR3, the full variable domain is EAGVTQFPSHSVIEKGQTVTLRCDPISGHDNLYWYRRVMGKEIKFLLHFVKESKQDESGMPNNRFLAERTGGTYSTLKVQPAELEDSGVYFCASSQVRSLGSYEQYFGPGTRLTVT.

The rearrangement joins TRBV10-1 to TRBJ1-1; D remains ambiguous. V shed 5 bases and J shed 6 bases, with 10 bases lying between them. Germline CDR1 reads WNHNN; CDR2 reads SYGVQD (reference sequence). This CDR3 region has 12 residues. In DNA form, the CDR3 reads TGCGCCAGCAGTAGAGGGTCTGCTGAAGCTTTCTTT. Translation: CASSRGSAEAFF.

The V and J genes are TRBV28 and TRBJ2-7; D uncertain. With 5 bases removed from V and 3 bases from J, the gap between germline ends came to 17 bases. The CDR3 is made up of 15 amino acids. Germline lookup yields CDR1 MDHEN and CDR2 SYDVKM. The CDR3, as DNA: TGTGCCAGCAGTGCTCGGGCCCAAAGTCTCTACGAGCAGTACTTC. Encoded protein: CASSARAQSLYEQYF.

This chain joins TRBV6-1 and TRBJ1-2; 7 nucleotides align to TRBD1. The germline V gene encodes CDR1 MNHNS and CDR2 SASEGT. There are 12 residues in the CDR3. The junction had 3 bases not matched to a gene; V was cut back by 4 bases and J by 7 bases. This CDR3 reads CASSGGTVGYTF. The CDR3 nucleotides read TGTGCCAGCAGTGGTGGGACAGTTGGCTACACCTTC.

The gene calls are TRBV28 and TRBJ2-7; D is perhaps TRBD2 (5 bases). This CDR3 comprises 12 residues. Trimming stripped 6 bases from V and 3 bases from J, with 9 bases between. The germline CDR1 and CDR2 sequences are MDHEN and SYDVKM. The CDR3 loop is CASRRTVYEQYF. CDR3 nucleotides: TGTGCCAGCAGGAGGACTGTCTACGAGCAGTACTTC.

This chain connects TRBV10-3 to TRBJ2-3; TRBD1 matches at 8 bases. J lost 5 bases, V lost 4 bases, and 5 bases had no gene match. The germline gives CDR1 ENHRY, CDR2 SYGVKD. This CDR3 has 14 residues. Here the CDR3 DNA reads TGTGCCATCAGTGGTCAGGGGGCTGTAGATACGCAGTATTTT. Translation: CAISGQGAVDTQYF.

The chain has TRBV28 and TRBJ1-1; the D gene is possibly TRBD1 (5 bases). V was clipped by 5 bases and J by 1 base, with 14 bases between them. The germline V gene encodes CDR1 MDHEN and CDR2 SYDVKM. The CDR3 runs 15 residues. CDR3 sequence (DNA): TGTGCCAGCAGTCCCAACGGGGGATGGAACACTGAAGCTTTCTTT. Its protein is CASSPNGGWNTEAFF.